These 19 T cell receptor beta chains were all obtained from the same sample, sequenced in a study of human CD8 memory T cell subsets. It was UMI-labeled 5' RACE by which the TCR beta libraries were made. TCRdb re-called the 5' RACE reads and catalogs CDR3 proteins one per entry, DNA excluded. This sample's clone table lists about 10,000 distinct CDR3 sequences. The sample comprised CD8+ T cells from PBMCs. The receptors were gathered from a human donor in good health.

The genes are TRBV5-1 and TRBJ1-4; lacking DNA, the TRBD1 call made by TCRdb goes unchecked. CDR1 SGHRS and CDR2 YFSETQ come from the germline V gene. The length of the CDR3 is 15 residues. The CDR3 sequence is CASSLATGWDEKLFF.

The J gene is TRBJ2-7, the V gene TRBV27; with no DNA, the TCRdb D assignment of TRBD1 cannot be verified. Germline CDR1 is MNHEY and CDR2 is SMNVEV (reference sequence). The CDR3 has 13 amino acids. The CDR3 reads CASRGDSNYEQYF.

This sequence joins TRBV25-1 and TRBJ2-2. Germline lookup yields CDR1 MGHDK and CDR2 SYGVNS. The CDR3 is made up of 15 amino acids. This chain's CDR3 is CASSEFQENTGELFF.

The chain couples TRBV7-8 to TRBJ2-7; TCRdb's assignment of TRBD2 cannot be checked, as there is no DNA. This CDR3 contains 19 residues. Germline V gene lookup returns CDR1 SGHVS and CDR2 FQNEAQ. CDR3 region: CASSARLAGAPGSSYEQYF.

V is TRBV14 and J is TRBJ1-1; the D gene TCRdb calls, TRBD1, cannot be checked with no DNA. The germline gives CDR1 SGHDN, CDR2 FVKESK. CDR3 length: 13 amino acids. The CDR3 loop is CASSQAGGGEAFF.

The chain links TRBV5-1 to TRBJ2-5; the TRBD2 assignment by TCRdb is unverifiable without DNA. The germline V gene encodes CDR1 SGHRS and CDR2 YFSETQ. This CDR3 has 16 amino acids. The CDR3 sequence is CASSHQASGTQETQYF.

The chain combines TRBV4-1 with TRBJ2-1. The CDR3 is made up of 12 amino acids. CDR1 MGHRA and CDR2 YSYEKL come from the germline V gene. CDR3 loop: CASSQDRNEQFF.

The chain links TRBV5-4 to TRBJ2-7; TCRdb selects TRBD1, and the lack of DNA leaves this call unchecked. Per the germline V gene, CDR1 is SGHNT and CDR2 is YYREEE (reference sequence). The CDR3 consists of 13 residues. CDR3: CASSFRTGGEQYF.

The J gene is TRBJ2-1, the V gene TRBV4-2. Germline V gives CDR1 LGHNA, CDR2 YNFKEQ. The CDR3 extends over 11 amino acids. CDR3: CASSYSNEQFF.

The V and J genes are TRBV5-1 and TRBJ2-7; there is no DNA to check the TCRdb D call of TRBD1. CDR3 length: 16 residues. In germline, CDR1 is SGHRS, CDR2 YFSETQ. CDR3 in amino acids: CASSLYGTGGAGEQYF. Variable domain in full (rest from reference TRBV5-1 and TRBJ2-7): KAGVTQTPRYLIKTRGQQVTLSCSPISGHRSVSWYQQTPGQGLQFLFEYFSETQRNKGNFPGRFSGRQFSNSRSEMNVSTLELGDSALYLCASSLYGTGGAGEQYFGPGTRLTVT.

This chain links TRBV4-1 with TRBJ2-7; there is no DNA to check the TCRdb D call of TRBD2. CDR3 length: 14 amino acids. CDR1 and CDR2 (germline): MGHRA, YSYEKL. CDR3 loop: CASSQGTAAYEQYF.

The rearrangement joins TRBV5-5 to TRBJ1-1. The CDR3 runs to 14 residues. In germline, CDR1 is SGHKS, CDR2 YYEKEE (reference sequence). The CDR3 reads CASSLRQTNTEAFF.

This sequence joins TRBV4-3 and TRBJ1-6; TCRdb designates TRBD1, a call that cannot be tested without DNA. CDR3 length: 14 amino acids. Looked up from germline, CDR1 is LGHNA and CDR2 is YSLEER. Here the CDR3 reads CASAWGADNSPLHF.

V gene TRBV24-1 combines with J gene TRBJ2-1. CDR3 length: 14 amino acids. Per germline, CDR1 KGHDR and CDR2 SFDVKD. The CDR3 here is CATSDYGSYNEQFF.

Frequency places this clonotype as medium-sized. The chain joins TRBV28 to TRBJ2-7; TCRdb gives TRBD2 as the D gene, but with no DNA this cannot be confirmed. CDR3 length: 17 residues. The germline gives CDR1 MDHEN, CDR2 SYDVKM. CDR3 residues: CASSLSGLAGGFYEQYF.

The chain combines TRBV28 with TRBJ2-7; TCRdb lists TRBD2, though no DNA is available to test this call. The CDR3 covers 15 residues. Germline-derived CDR1 and CDR2 are MDHEN and SYDVKM. The CDR3 sequence is CASSPPPSGSYEQYF.

This chain connects TRBV28 to TRBJ2-7; as DNA is missing, the TRBD2 call by TCRdb cannot be tested. The CDR3 is made up of 16 amino acids. The V gene's germline CDR1 is MDHEN and CDR2 SYDVKM. The CDR3 here is CASSLLGTSGSYEQYF.

The chain combines TRBV19 with TRBJ1-1. This CDR3 comprises 13 residues. The germline V gene has CDR1 LNHDA and CDR2 SQIVND (reference sequence). CDR3 region: CASSTTVNTEAFF.

The rearrangement uses TRBV24-1 and TRBJ2-5; TCRdb's D gene call, TRBD2, goes unchecked for lack of DNA. The CDR3 length is 15 residues. Germline CDR1 and CDR2: KGHDR and SFDVKD. CDR3 region: CATSEGKSYQETQYF.